These 9 T cell receptor beta chains came from one sample sequenced in a study of T cells in Graves' hyperthyroidism and ophthalmopathy. RNA transcripts yielded amplified TCR beta CDR3 regions. The HTBI primer set drove a first-round RT-PCR of the TCR CDR3. TCRdb re-analysed the multiplex PCR reads in MiXCR, keeping a single row per CDR3 protein. This sample has around 210,000 distinct CDR3 sequences, with roughly a sixth found just once. Sequences were obtained from blood. These receptors were taken from a woman aged 50 to 60 with Graves' hyperthyroidism.

This clonotype was detected only a few times. As the CDR3 is not closed by the conserved phenylalanine or tryptophan, this likely results from a read error. The genes are TRBV12-3 or TRBV12-4 and TRBJ2-5; unclear D gene. Trimming stripped 1 base from V and 3 bases from J, with 6 bases between. This CDR3 is built from 13 residues. This CDR3 reads CASSLDTEETQYS. Written as DNA, the CDR3 is TGTGCCAGCAGTTTAGACACCGAAGAGACCCAGTACTCC.

The chain combines TRBV18 with TRBJ1-2; possibly TRBD1 for D (5 bases). The V end lost 0 bases, the J end lost 0 bases, and 11 bases lay between the germline ends. CDR1 is KGHSH and CDR2 is LQKENI in the germline V gene. The CDR3 runs to 16 residues. CDR3 region: CASSPPGAVANYGYTF. CDR3 DNA: TGTGCCAGCTCACCACCCGGGGCAGTTGCTAACTATGGCTACACCTTC.

This clonotype has a count of ten or more. This rearrangement joins TRBV6-5 to TRBJ2-7, with 9 bases identical to TRBD1. The CDR3 sequence is 16 residues long. With 3 bases clipped from V and 2 bases from J, the junction kept 8 bases outside the gene matches. The V gene's germline CDR1 is MNHEY and CDR2 SVGAGI. The CDR3 spells CASSYHGTGRAYEQYF. The CDR3 nucleotides read TGTGCCAGCAGTTATCACGGGACAGGGCGGGCCTACGAGCAGTACTTC.

Many counts were recorded for this clonotype. The CDR3 spells CASQGPGRDNQPQHF. The DNA for the CDR3 is TGTGCCAGCCAAGGCCCGGGGCGGGACAATCAGCCCCAGCATTTT. This chain joins TRBV12-3 or TRBV12-4 and TRBJ1-5, with D maybe TRBD1 (5 bases). V lost 8 bases and J 3 bases, leaving 17 bases between the germline ends. This CDR3 has 15 amino acids.

This clonotype was recorded many times. The chain carries TRBV13 and TRBJ2-1; D not certain. Germline assignment: CDR1 PRHDT and CDR2 FYEKMQ (reference sequence). This CDR3 has 18 residues. Trimming cost V 0 bases and J 0 bases, with 15 bases left between them. The CDR3 protein is CASSLGFTLVNSYNEQFF. CDR3 DNA sequence: TGTGCCAGCAGCTTAGGATTCACTTTAGTAAACTCCTACAATGAGCAGTTCTTC. Using reference TRBV13 and TRBJ2-1 for the parts outside the CDR3, the full variable domain is AAGVIQSPRHLIKEKRETATLKCYPIPRHDTVYWYQQGPGQDPQFLISFYEKMQSDKGSIPDRFSAQQFSDYHSELNMSSLELGDSALYFCASSLGFTLVNSYNEQFFGPGTRLTVL.

This clonotype was observed many times. V gene TRBV30 combines with J gene TRBJ1-4; possible D gene TRBD1, 5 bases. V lost 5 bases to trimming and J lost 7 bases, with 17 bases between them. The CDR3 length is 14 residues. Germline V CDR1 and CDR2: GTSNPN, SVGIG (reference sequence). CDR3 residues: CAWQEGLWSEKLFF. In nucleotides, the CDR3 is TGTGCCTGGCAGGAGGGGCTTTGGAGTGAAAAACTGTTTTTT.

This clonotype was found a few times. An end of the junction differs from the germline gene, which may be a read error. The chain has TRBV18 and TRBJ2-7; 11 bases fit TRBD2. Per germline, CDR1 KGHSH and CDR2 LQKENI. This CDR3 contains 13 residues. CDR3 residues: CASSPEASGRTDF. The CDR3 bases are TGTGCCAGCTCACCAGAGGCTAGCGGGAGGACGGACTTC.

This clonotype occurred many times. The chain has TRBV28 and TRBJ1-1; D is unclear. Per germline, CDR1 MDHEN and CDR2 SYDVKM. This CDR3 is built from 14 residues. V lost 6 bases to trimming and J lost 0 bases, with 11 bases between them. The CDR3 coding sequence is TGTGCCAGCAGCGGCGGGCACCTGAACACTGAAGCTTTCTTT. Protein sequence: CASSGGHLNTEAFF.

This clonotype was seen many times. The rearrangement links TRBV2 to TRBJ2-3; D remains unclear. The CDR3 runs 10 residues. Trimming took off 6 bases at V and 4 bases at J, with 2 bases between the two ends. Per germline, CDR1 SNHLY and CDR2 FYNNEI. In DNA form, the CDR3 reads TGTGCCAGCAGATCAGATACGCAGTATTTT. Protein product: CASRSDTQYF.